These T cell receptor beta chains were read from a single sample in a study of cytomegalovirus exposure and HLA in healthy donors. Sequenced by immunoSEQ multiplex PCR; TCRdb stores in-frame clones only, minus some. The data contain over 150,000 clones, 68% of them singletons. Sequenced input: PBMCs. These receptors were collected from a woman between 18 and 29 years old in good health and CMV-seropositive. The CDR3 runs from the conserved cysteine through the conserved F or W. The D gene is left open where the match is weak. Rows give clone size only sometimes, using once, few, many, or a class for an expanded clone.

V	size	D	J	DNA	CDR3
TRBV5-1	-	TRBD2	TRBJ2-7	TGCGCCAGCAGCTTGGTGGGACTAGCGGGTACCCTCGAGCAGTACTTC	CASSLVGLAGTLEQYF
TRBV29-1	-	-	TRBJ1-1	TGCAGCGTTGAAGATCCAGGGCCGAAGGCTTTCTTT	CSVEDPGPKAFF
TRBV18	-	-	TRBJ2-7	TGTGCCAGCTCATCAACTCAGGACGAGCAGTACTTC	CASSSTQDEQYF
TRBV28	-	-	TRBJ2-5	TGTGCCAGCAGTTCGCAGCGGACAGAAAAGTACCAAGAGACCCAGTACTTC	CASSSQRTEKYQETQYF
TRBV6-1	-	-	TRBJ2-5	TGTGCCAGCAGTCATACAGGGGCGGGGTCGGAGACCCAGTACTTC	CASSHTGAGSETQYF
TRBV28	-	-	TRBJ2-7	TGTGCCAGCACCAGCGACCTACAGGTACCCTACGAGCAGTACTTC	CASTSDLQVPYEQYF
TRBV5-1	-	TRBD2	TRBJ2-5	TGCGCCAGCAGCTTGGCCGGTGAAGGACTAGCGGTTGGGGAGACCCAGTACTTC	CASSLAGEGLAVGETQYF
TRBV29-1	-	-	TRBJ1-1	TGCAGCGTTGGAGGGATAAACACTGAAGCTTTCTTT	CSVGGINTEAFF
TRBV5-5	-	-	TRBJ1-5	TGTGCCAGCAGCTTGTTCGAGCGGGTCAATCAGCCCCAGCATTTT	CASSLFERVNQPQHF
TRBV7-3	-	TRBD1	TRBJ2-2	TGTGCCAGCAGCTTAGGCCGGACAGGCCCCACCGGGGAGCTGTTTTTT	CASSLGRTGPTGELFF
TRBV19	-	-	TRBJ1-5	TGTGCCAGTAGACTTCTACAGAATCAGCCCCAGCATTTT	CASRLLQNQPQHF
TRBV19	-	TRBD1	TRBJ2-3	TGTGCCAGTAGTATTCAGGGGGATATGTCAGATACGCAGTATTTT	CASSIQGDMSDTQYF
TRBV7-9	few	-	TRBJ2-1	TGTGCCAGCAGCCTCACCTTAGGGAGCAATGAGCAGTTCTTC	CASSLTLGSNEQFF
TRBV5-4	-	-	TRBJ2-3	TGTGCCAGCAGCGAAGGGGGCGGGAACACAGATACGCAGTATTTT	CASSEGGGNTDTQYF
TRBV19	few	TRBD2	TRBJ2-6	TGTGCCAGTAGTATAGATGGGGCGGGGGGAAGCTCTGGGGCCAACGTCCTGACTTTC	CASSIDGAGGSSGANVLTF
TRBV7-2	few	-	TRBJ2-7	TGTGCCAGCAGCTCAAGGCGGAGTTTCTTCGGGCAGTACTTC	CASSSRRSFFGQYF
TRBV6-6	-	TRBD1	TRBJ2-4	TGTGCCAGCAGTAGTACAGGGGGCGCGAACATTCAGTACTTC	CASSSTGGANIQYF
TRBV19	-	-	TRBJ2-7	TGTGCCACCTCGGACAACTCCTACGAGCAGTACTTC	CATSDNSYEQYF
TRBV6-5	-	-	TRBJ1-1	TGTGCCAGCAGTTCTAGCCTGGCAGCTTTCTTT	CASSSSLAAFF
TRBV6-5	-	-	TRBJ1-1	TGTGCCAGCAGTCCTACCGACACGGCCTTGGCTTTCTTT	CASSPTDTALAFF
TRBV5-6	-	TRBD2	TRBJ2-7	TGTGCCAGCAGCCCCCCCGCTAGCGGGAGTCTTACCGAGCAGTACTTC	CASSPPASGSLTEQYF
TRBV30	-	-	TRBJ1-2	TGTGCCTGGAGTAGGGGTGGAGGGGCTGGCTACACCTTC	CAWSRGGGAGYTF
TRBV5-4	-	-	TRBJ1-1	TGTGCCAGCAGCTACTCAGGGGCAGCGAACACTGAAGCTTTCTTT	CASSYSGAANTEAFF
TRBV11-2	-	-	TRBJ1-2	TGTGCCAGCAGCTCTAGGGGTAACTATGGCTACACCTTC	CASSSRGNYGYTF
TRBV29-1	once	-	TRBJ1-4	TGCAGCTATCCCGCAGTTGCAACTAATGAAAAACTGTTTTTT	CSYPAVATNEKLFF
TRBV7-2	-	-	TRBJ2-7	TGTGCCAGCAGCTTTGCGACAGGCCCTAGGGAGCAGTACTTC	CASSFATGPREQYF
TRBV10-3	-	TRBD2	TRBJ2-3	TGTGCCATCAGTGAGTCGGCGCGGGGGGGCCGGGGCACAGATACGCAGTATTTT	CAISESARGGRGTDTQYF
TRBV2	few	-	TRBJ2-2	TGTGCCAGCAAATGGGACTACACCGGGGAGCTGTTTTTT	CASKWDYTGELFF
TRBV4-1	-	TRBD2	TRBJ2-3	TGCGCCAGCAGCCACAACCCCGGGACTAGCGGCGGTGTGGATACGCAGTATTTT	CASSHNPGTSGGVDTQYF
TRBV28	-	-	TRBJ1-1	TGTGCCAGCAAATCCGCTGGGGCGAAAACTGAAGCTTTCTTT	CASKSAGAKTEAFF
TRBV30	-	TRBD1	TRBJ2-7	TGTGCCTGGAGTGGGGGCAGGGGGCCTAACGAGCAGTACTTC	CAWSGGRGPNEQYF
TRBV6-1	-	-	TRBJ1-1	TGTGCCAGCAGCCCAAACACTGAAGCTTTCTTT	CASSPNTEAFF
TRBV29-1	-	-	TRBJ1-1	TGCAGCGCCACCCGGGTAATGAACACTGAAGCTTTCTTT	CSATRVMNTEAFF
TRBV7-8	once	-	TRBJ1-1	TGTGCCAGCAGCTTAGCAGGGGCAGGTGAAGCTTTCTTT	CASSLAGAGEAFF
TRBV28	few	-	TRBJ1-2	TGTGCCAGCAGTTTAATGGCGGGGCAATGGGCCTACACCTTC	CASSLMAGQWAYTF
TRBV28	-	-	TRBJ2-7	TGTGCCAGCAGGAGACAGGCTAGCTCCTACGAGCAGTACTTC	CASRRQASSYEQYF
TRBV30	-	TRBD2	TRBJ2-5	TGTGCCTGGAGCGCGACTAGCTCAGAAGAGACCCAGTACTTC	CAWSATSSEETQYF
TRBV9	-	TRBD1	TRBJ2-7	TGTGCCAGCAGCGTAGGTGGCAGGGGGTACGAGCAGTACTTC	CASSVGGRGYEQYF
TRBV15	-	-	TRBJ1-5	TGTGCCACCAGCTCCGACAGCGCCAATCAGCCCCAGCATTTT	CATSSDSANQPQHF
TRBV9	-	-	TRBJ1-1	TGTGCCAGCAGCGTAGCCCAGGGGCACACTGAAGCTTTCTTT	CASSVAQGHTEAFF
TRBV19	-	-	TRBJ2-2	TGTGCCAGTATGGCAAGCGCGAACACCGGGGAGCTGTTTTTT	CASMASANTGELFF
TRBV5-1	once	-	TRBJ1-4	TGCGCCAGCAGCCTTGGCGGGGCGACTAATGAAAAACTGTTTTTT	CASSLGGATNEKLFF
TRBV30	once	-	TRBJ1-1	TGTGCCGGAGACACAGGGACAAACACTGAAGCTTTCTTT	CAGDTGTNTEAFF
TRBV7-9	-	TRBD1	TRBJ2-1	TGTGCCAGCTACTCAGGGGGCCGTGAGCAGTTCTTC	CASYSGGREQFF
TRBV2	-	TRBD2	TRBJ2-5	TGTGCCAACTCCTTACAGCGGGGGTCACAAGGGACCCAGTACTTC	CANSLQRGSQGTQYF
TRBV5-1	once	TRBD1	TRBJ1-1	TGCGCCAGCAGCTCGGACAGGGCTAGCACTGAAGCTTTCTTT	CASSSDRASTEAFF
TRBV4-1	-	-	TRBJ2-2	TGCGCCAGCAGCCAAGGGCGGCTAGGAGGAGGGGAGCTGTTTTTT	CASSQGRLGGGELFF
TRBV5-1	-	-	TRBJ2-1	TGCGCCAGCAGCTTGAGGGCAGGGGCCTACAATGAGCAGTTCTTC	CASSLRAGAYNEQFF
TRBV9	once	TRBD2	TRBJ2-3	TGTGCCAGCAGCGTAGGCAATAGCGGGCGATCTAGCACAGATACGCAGTATTTT	CASSVGNSGRSSTDTQYF
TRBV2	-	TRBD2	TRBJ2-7	TGTGCCAGCAGCATCCGGGACTATTCCTACGAGCAGTACTTC	CASSIRDYSYEQYF
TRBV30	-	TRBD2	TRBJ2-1	TGTGCCTGGAAGTTAAGGCTAGCGGGGGGGGATGAGCAGTTCTTC	CAWKLRLAGGDEQFF
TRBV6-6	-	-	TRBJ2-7	TGTGCCAGCAGTACGGGGGAAGCTCTACGGGGCGAGCAGTACTTC	CASSTGEALRGEQYF
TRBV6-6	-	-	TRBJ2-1	TGTGCCAGCAGTCGCACAGGGCAGTGGGAGAACAATGAGCAGTTCTTC	CASSRTGQWENNEQFF